Given below is one T cell receptor beta chain in context. Its specific antigen is unknown. Base qualities are missing; no much larger clone stands one base away. Collaborating institutions collected whole blood in K2EDTA tubes following their own protocols. For TCRbeta analysis, collaborator samples were shipped as frozen whole blood, as isolated PBMCs, or as DNA extracted from either sample type. The data were taken from a study of blood T cell repertoires in COVID-19 (dated by TCRdb to the early 2020s). Background for the entire study: Collaborator samples came from the United States, Italy and Spain and covered acute and convalescent phases of COVID-19. The material from the prospective study consisted of cDNA or gDNA derived from T cells, B-cell-depleted T cells, or PBMCs. The dataset comprised deeply sampled blood TCRbeta repertoires from subjects exposed to, actively infected with, or recovered from COVID-19. A freely available public database, intended as a resource for researchers studying the immune response to SARS-CoV-2, is where the repertoires were released. The samples were drawn from the first 160 participants of the ongoing ImmuneRACE study and from roughly 1,300 subjects provided by 6 global collaborators. Nearly every sample came with metadata listing a de-identified subject ID, COVID-19 status, age in years and sex. Where HLA class I and class II types were available, the types were taken from metadata supplied by the sample provider, not from assay-based typing. On the study overall, not on this receptor specifically: The amount of clinical and demographic metadata varied by source and participant and was provided uncurated.

The immunoSEQ Assay, a bias-controlled multiplex PCR, was used to amplify TCRbeta CDR3 regions from genomic DNA. On the authors' methods: Nucleated cell counts per sample were estimated from amplification of reference gene primers within the assay. To quantify the absolute abundance of each unique TCRbeta CDR3 rearrangement, sequence reads were collapsed and filtered. Productive Simpson clonality was computed per sample as the square root of Simpson's diversity index over productive rearrangements. Drawn from immuneACCESS, this table holds only the in-frame rearrangements with V and J called that TCRdb kept. Clones are partly lost; checked studies trace under half to an unresolved V gene and leave the rest unexplained. V and J calls plus clone size are reproduced from that table; the DNA served to infer D and trimming. Across this sample there are some 250,000 clones, with approximately 84% seen only once. Jointly, the top ten make up about 4.5% of the sample.

Reading the germline V gene (reference sequence) gives CDR1 LGHDT and CDR2 YNNKEL. There are 16 amino acids in the CDR3, from cysteine to phenylalanine inclusive. CDR3 DNA is the only sequence kept; it has 48 bases, read in frame from the first base. At the junction V is shortened by 4 bases and J by 5 bases; bases outside the gene matches: 7. The V gene is TRBV3-1 (or the pseudogene TRBV3-2) and the J gene is TRBJ2-3, with TRBD2 matching 12 junction bases. The source of this sequence is a man between 50 and 59 years old with active or convalescent COVID-19. Specimen: peripheral blood. The nucleotide sequence reads as follows: TGTGCCAGCAGCCTAAGACTAGCGGGGGAGGTAGATACGCAGTATTTT. Protein translation: CASSLRLAGEVDTQYF.